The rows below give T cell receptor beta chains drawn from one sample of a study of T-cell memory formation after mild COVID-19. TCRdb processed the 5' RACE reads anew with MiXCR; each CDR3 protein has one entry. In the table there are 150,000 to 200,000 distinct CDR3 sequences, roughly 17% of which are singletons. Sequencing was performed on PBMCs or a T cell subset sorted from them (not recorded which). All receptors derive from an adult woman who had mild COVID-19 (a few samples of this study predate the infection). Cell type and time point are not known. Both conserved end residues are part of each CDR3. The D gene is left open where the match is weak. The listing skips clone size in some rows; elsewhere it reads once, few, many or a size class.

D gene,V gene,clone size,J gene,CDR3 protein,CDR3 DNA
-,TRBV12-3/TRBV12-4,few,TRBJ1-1,CASIPPFAGATEAFF,TGTGCCAGCATTCCCCCCTTTGCGGGGGCCACTGAAGCTTTCTTT
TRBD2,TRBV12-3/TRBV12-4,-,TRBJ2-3,CASSLRGRLAGGTDTQYF,TGTGCCAGCAGTTTACGGGGCAGACTAGCGGGAGGGACAGATACGCAGTATTTT
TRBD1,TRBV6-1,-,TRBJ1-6,CASSTRTGISPLHF,TGTGCCAGCAGTACCCGGACAGGGATTTCACCCCTCCACTTT
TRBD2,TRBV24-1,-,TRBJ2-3,CATSVSGGISADTQYF,TGTGCCACCAGTGTGTCGGGAGGGATTAGTGCAGATACGCAGTATTTT
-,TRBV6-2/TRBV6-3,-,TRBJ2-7,CASGDGGGAKQYF,TGTGCCAGCGGGGACGGAGGGGGGGCGAAGCAGTACTTC
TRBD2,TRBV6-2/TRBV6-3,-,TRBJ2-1,CASSSRTSGYNEQFF,TGTGCCAGCAGTTCCAGGACTAGCGGGTACAATGAGCAGTTCTTC
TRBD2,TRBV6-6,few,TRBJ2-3,CASSKLEGLANTQYF,TGTGCCAGCAGTAAACTAGAGGGACTAGCCAATACGCAGTATTTT
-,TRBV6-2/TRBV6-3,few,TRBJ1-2,CASSYSTKSGGYTF,TGTGCCAGCAGTTACTCGACCAAGTCTGGAGGCTACACCTTC
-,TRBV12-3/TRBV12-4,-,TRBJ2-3,CASSPGAGATDTQYF,TGTGCCAGCAGTCCGGGAGCGGGCGCGACAGATACGCAGTATTTT
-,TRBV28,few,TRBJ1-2,CASSRVTGPSGYTF,TGTGCCAGCAGCCGGGTTACAGGGCCAAGTGGCTACACCTTC
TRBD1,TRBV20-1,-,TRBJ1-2,CSAPRDRGPINVGYTF,TGCAGTGCTCCCCGGGACAGGGGGCCTATAAATGTCGGCTACACCTTC
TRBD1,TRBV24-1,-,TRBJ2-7,CATSDTGQGIGEQYF,TGTGCCACCAGTGATACGGGACAGGGAATAGGAGAGCAGTACTTC
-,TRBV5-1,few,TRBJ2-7,CASSFRPEKGLHEQYF,TGCGCCAGCAGCTTTAGGCCAGAAAAGGGGTTACACGAGCAGTACTTC
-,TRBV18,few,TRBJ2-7,CASSGEGEQYF,TGTGCCAGCTCAGGCGAAGGCGAGCAGTACTTC
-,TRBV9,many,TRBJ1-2,CASSLGGLDYGYTF,TGTGCCAGCAGCCTAGGGGGATTAGACTATGGCTACACCTTC
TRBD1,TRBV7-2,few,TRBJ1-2,CASSLSPGQGAVGYTF,TGTGCCAGCAGCTTGTCCCCGGGACAGGGGGCAGTGGGCTACACCTTC
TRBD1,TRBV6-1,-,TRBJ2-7,CASSEDRGQQYF,TGTGCCAGCAGTGAAGACAGGGGACAGCAGTACTTC
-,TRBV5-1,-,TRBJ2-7,CASSFDASDEQYF,TGCGCCAGCAGTTTTGACGCGTCCGACGAGCAGTACTTC
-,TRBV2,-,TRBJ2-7,CASSTQGLKGEQYF,TGTGCCAGCAGTACACAGGGACTGAAGGGCGAGCAGTACTTC
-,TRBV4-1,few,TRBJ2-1,CASSQPDRTSFYNEQFF,TGCGCCAGCAGCCAACCGGACAGGACTAGCTTCTACAATGAGCAGTTCTTC
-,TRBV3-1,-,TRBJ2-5,CASSQDPQTLLGTQYF,TGTGCCAGCAGCCAAGATCCCCAAACCCTCCTCGGGACCCAGTACTTC
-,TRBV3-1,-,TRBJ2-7,CASSPSVLYEQYF,TGTGCCAGCAGCCCCTCGGTCCTGTACGAGCAGTACTTC
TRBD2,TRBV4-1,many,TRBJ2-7,CASSQDRLALYEQYF,TGCGCCAGCAGCCAAGATAGACTAGCGTTATACGAGCAGTACTTC
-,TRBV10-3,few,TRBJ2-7,CAISAPDRSLYEQYF,TGTGCCATCAGTGCCCCGGACAGATCCCTCTACGAGCAGTACTTC
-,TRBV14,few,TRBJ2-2,CASSPIWTGELFF,TGTGCCAGCAGCCCCATCTGGACCGGGGAGCTGTTTTTT
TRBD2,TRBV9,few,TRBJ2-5,CASSVNLAGGAQYF,TGTGCCAGCAGCGTAAATCTAGCGGGAGGCGCCCAGTACTTC
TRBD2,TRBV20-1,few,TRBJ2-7,CSASSESSGGYEQYF,TGCAGTGCTAGTTCCGAGAGTAGCGGGGGTTACGAGCAGTACTTC
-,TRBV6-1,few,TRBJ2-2,CASTKNTGELFF,TGTGCCAGCACAAAGAACACCGGGGAGCTGTTTTTT
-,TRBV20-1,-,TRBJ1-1,CSARTQPGNTEAFF,TGCAGTGCTAGAACCCAGCCGGGGAACACTGAAGCTTTCTTT
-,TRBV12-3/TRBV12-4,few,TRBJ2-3,CASSPQPSTDTQYF,TGTGCCAGCAGCCCCCAGCCCTCCACAGATACGCAGTATTTT
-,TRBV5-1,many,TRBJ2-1,CASSHIGTHNEQFF,TGCGCCAGCAGCCACATCGGGACGCACAATGAGCAGTTCTTC
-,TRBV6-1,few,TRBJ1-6,CASSQQGLRSPLHF,TGTGCCAGCAGTCAACAGGGTTTGCGTTCACCCCTCCACTTT
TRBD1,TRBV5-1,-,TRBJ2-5,CASARDSPNQETQYF,TGCGCCAGTGCTAGGGACAGTCCCAACCAAGAGACCCAGTACTTC
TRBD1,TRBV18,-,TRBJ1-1,CASSPNIAGGANTEAFF,TGTGCCAGCTCACCAAACATAGCAGGGGGCGCGAACACTGAAGCTTTCTTT
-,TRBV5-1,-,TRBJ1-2,CASTMGAHSNYGYTF,TGCGCCAGCACCATGGGGGCACACTCTAACTATGGCTACACCTTC
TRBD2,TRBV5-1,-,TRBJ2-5,CASLPGLAGAETQYF,TGCGCCAGCCTGCCGGGACTAGCTGGCGCGGAGACCCAGTACTTC
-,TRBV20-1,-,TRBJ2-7,CSARDRRRGYEQYF,TGCAGTGCTAGAGATCGGAGACGAGGCTACGAGCAGTACTTC
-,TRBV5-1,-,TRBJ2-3,CASSLVVSPTDTQYF,TGCGCCAGCAGCTTGGTGGTTAGCCCCACAGATACGCAGTATTTT
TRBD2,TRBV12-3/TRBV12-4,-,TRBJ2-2,CASSYPSGGINTGELFF,TGTGCCAGCAGTTATCCTAGCGGGGGGATCAACACCGGGGAGCTGTTTTTT
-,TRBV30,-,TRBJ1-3,CAWSVGGSGNTIYF,TGTGCCTGGAGTGTAGGGGGCTCTGGAAACACCATATATTTT
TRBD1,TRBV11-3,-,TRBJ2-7,CASSSRGPQDEQYF,TGTGCCAGCAGCTCGAGGGGGCCCCAGGACGAGCAGTACTTC
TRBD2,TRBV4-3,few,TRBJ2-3,CASSRGAGVADTQYF,TGCGCCAGCAGCCGGGGAGCGGGAGTCGCAGATACGCAGTATTTT
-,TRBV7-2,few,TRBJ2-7,CASSLAGSAEQYF,TGTGCCAGCAGCTTAGCTGGGTCCGCCGAGCAGTACTTC
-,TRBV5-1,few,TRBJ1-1,CASSPLGVSAEAFF,TGCGCCAGCAGTCCTCTGGGCGTTTCGGCTGAAGCTTTCTTT